This T cell receptor (beta chain) was captured by sequencing in a study of siplizumab effects on memory and regulatory T cells (dated by TCRdb to about 2019). Turning to the overall study: The effect of the anti-CD2 antibody siplizumab on alloreactive T-cell subsets was examined in allogeneic mixed lymphocyte reactions constructed from human PBMCs.

The method was the immunoSEQ multiplex PCR assay. Approximately 100,000 TCR templates per sample were assayed on the deep sequencing platform. Genomic DNA extracted from sorted T cells was used for TCRbeta CDR3 sequencing. In the original analysis: The R programming language was used for clonal analysis of the TCRbeta CDR3 data. Alloreactive CD4+ and CD8+ clones were identified by comparing unstimulated samples to CFSE-low samples taken after the reaction. By matching sequences to the repertoires of sorted unstimulated Treg and non-Treg cells, each alloreactive CD4+ clone was assigned a regulatory or non-regulatory origin. TCRdb's version of the immuneACCESS table is confined to in-frame rearrangements and falls short of the full clone set. An unresolved V gene accounts for under half of the shortfall where checked; the remainder is of unknown origin. For V, J and clone size, that table is used; D and trimming come from the DNA. This sample gives about 50,000 clones in total; more than 75% of them show up just once. 0.3% to 0.35% of the sample comes from the top ten.

About this clone: Its antigen specificity is not known. No base qualities exist here, and no much larger clone lies one base off it.

Paper-wide results and their limitations: Unstimulated naive T cells appeared more diverse than memory T cells, and naive cells seemed to contribute substantially to the alloresponse. Roughly 75-97% of proliferating CD4+ or CD8+ clones could not be assigned a naive or memory phenotype. Siplizumab significantly lowered the cumulative frequency of alloreactive sequences that could be traced to unstimulated CD4+ memory T cells. Of the alloreactive CD4+ clones that could be mapped, the Treg-derived share averaged around 70% with siplizumab compared with 25% to 30% in control reactions. Because sequences at frequencies below about 10^-5 were poorly captured, only a minor fraction of alloreactive clones could be mapped back to unstimulated subsets. No functional confirmation was obtained for the suppressive function of proliferating Tregs from siplizumab cultures.

Unstimulated CD4+ memory cells were also sequenced in three donor pairs, together with CD4+ naive, CD8+ TEMRA, CD8+ naive and CD8+ effector memory subsets. Sorted unstimulated T cells, along with proliferating T cells recovered from mixed lymphocyte reactions, underwent TCRbeta CDR3 sequencing. Fresh whole blood from some eleven HLA-typed healthy donors was used to isolate PBMCs. Cut back by 0 bases and 5 bases, the V and J ends lie 9 bases apart. Reading the germline V gene gives CDR1 SGHRS and CDR2 YFSETQ. Including the terminal cysteine and phenylalanine, the CDR3 comprises 14 residues. Only the CDR3 portion is preserved as DNA: 42 bases, with reading frame beginning at the first base.

This TCR derives from a human donor in good health. The chain was built from TRBV5-1 and TRBJ2-1; the D gene is possibly TRBD1, with 5 bases matching. Sample: naive CD8+ T cells sorted from blood. The sample's cell subset or site label is to be understood as: unstimulated naive T cells. The DNA sequence is given as TGCGCCAGCAGCTTGGTTCAGGGAAACAATGAGCAGTTCTTC. This gives the protein CASSLVQGNNEQFF.